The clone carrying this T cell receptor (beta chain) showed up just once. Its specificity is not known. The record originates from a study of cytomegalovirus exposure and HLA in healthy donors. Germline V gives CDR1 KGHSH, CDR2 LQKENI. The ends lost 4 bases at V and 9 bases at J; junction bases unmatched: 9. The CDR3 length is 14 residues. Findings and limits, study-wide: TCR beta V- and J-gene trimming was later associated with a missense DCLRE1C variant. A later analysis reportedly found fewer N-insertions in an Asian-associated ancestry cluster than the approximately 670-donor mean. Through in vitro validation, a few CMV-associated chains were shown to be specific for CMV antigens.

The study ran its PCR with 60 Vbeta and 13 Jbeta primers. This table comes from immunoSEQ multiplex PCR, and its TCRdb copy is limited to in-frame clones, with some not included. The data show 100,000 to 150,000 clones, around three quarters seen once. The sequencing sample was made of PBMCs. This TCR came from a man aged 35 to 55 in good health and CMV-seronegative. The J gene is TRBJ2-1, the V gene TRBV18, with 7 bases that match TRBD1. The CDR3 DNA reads TGTGCCAGCTCACAATTGAAGGGGGCGGGTGAGCAGTTCTTC. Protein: CASSQLKGAGEQFF.